This T cell receptor (beta chain) was recovered during a study of blood T cell repertoires in COVID-19. This clone was counted a few times. In the study's own analysis: Scientists estimated how many nucleated cells there were by amplifying reference gene primers. The table came from immunoSEQ multiplex PCR; TCRdb's copy has only in-frame clones and leaves some out. V and J calls and clone size are copied from that table; D and trimming were computed from the DNA. The sample has 75,000 to 100,000 clones; around four fifths are singletons. V lost 9 bases, J lost 11 bases, and 17 bases lay in between. The CDR3 runs to 13 residues. Germline V CDR1 and CDR2: MDHEN, SYDVKM.

V and J are TRBV28 and TRBJ1-6; weak D call: TRBD1 (6 bases). This sequence was found in a human donor in a cohort sampled during active COVID-19. The sequencing input was peripheral blood. CDR3 bases: TGTGCCAGTGGGACACTCTCCCAGACACCCCTCCACTTT. This gives the protein CASGTLSQTPLHF.